This is a list of T cell receptor beta chains from one sample in a study of cytomegalovirus exposure and HLA in healthy donors. The method was immunoSEQ multiplex PCR; TCRdb's version includes in-frame clones alone and lacks a portion of them. The sample comprises about 140,000 clones, roughly four fifths of which are singletons, and under 2% rests with the top ten. Sequencing used PBMCs. The receptors here all came from a female donor in good health and CMV-seronegative. Each CDR3 is given with its conserved first and last residue. A D gene is named only where the DNA matches it firmly. Where a row states a size, it is once, few, many or the class of an expanded clone; other rows omit it.

TGTGCCAGCAGCTTTATCCCCACGACAGGGTCCTCCTACAATGAGCAGTTCTTC | CASSFIPTTGSSYNEQFF | - | TRBD1 | TRBJ2-1 | TRBV11-3
TGCAGCGTTGAAGGGCGGGGCAGCACCGGGGAGCTGTTTTTT | CSVEGRGSTGELFF | - | - | TRBJ2-2 | TRBV29-1
TGTGCCAGCAGCTTGCAGACTTCCTACGAGCAGTACTTC | CASSLQTSYEQYF | - | - | TRBJ2-7 | TRBV11-2
TGTGCCAGCAGTCGACCCACAGGGGGGAGCGGCTACACCTTC | CASSRPTGGSGYTF | - | TRBD1 | TRBJ1-2 | TRBV6-5
TGTGCCAGCAGCTTAAATCACAGGGGCGGCGAGCAGTACTTC | CASSLNHRGGEQYF | - | TRBD1 | TRBJ2-7 | TRBV7-9
TGTGCCTGGAGTTCCGCCCTGGGCGGCTACACCTTC | CAWSSALGGYTF | - | - | TRBJ1-2 | TRBV30
TGTGCCAGCAGCTTCGGGACTAGCGGGGGCCTGATCTCCTACGAGCAGTACTTC | CASSFGTSGGLISYEQYF | - | TRBD2 | TRBJ2-7 | TRBV13
TGTGCCAGCGAAGGAGAATTCACAGATACGCAGTATTTT | CASEGEFTDTQYF | - | - | TRBJ2-3 | TRBV2
TGTGCCAGCAGTTGGTTAGCGGGAGGGCACTACGAGCAGTACTTC | CASSWLAGGHYEQYF | - | TRBD2 | TRBJ2-7 | TRBV27
TGTGCCAGCAGTTTATTCCGGACTAGCGGGGCTAACACCGGGGAGCTGTTTTTT | CASSLFRTSGANTGELFF | - | TRBD2 | TRBJ2-2 | TRBV27
TGCGCCAGCAGCTCCCAACAGGTTGGGCAGTTCTTC | CASSSQQVGQFF | - | - | TRBJ2-1 | TRBV5-1
TGTGCCAGCAGCCTAGGGGAAGCCGGACGGAGCATGCGGGAGACCCAGTACTTC | CASSLGEAGRSMRETQYF | - | - | TRBJ2-5 | TRBV5-6
TGTGCCAGCAGCTCTCCTAGGACTAGCGGGAACTACGAGCAGTACTTC | CASSSPRTSGNYEQYF | few | TRBD2 | TRBJ2-7 | TRBV5-6
TGTGCCACCCCGGGTCTCTTGGCAGATACGCAGTATTTT | CATPGLLADTQYF | - | - | TRBJ2-3 | TRBV2
TGTGCCAGCAGCTCAAGGGGACAGATGAACACTGAAGCTTTCTTT | CASSSRGQMNTEAFF | once | TRBD1 | TRBJ1-1 | TRBV13
TGTGCCAGCAGTTCGACCGGGACTAGCGGGTACTATGAGCAGTTCTTC | CASSSTGTSGYYEQFF | few | TRBD2 | TRBJ2-1 | TRBV6-5
TGTGCCAGCAGCGTAGGACAGGGTTACTCCTACGAGCAGTACTTC | CASSVGQGYSYEQYF | - | TRBD1 | TRBJ2-7 | TRBV9
TGCGCCAGCAGCTCCGGCCGAGACTACGGGGGCTACACCTTC | CASSSGRDYGGYTF | - | - | TRBJ1-2 | TRBV5-1
TGTGCCTGGAGTGGAGGTGAGCAGTTCTTC | CAWSGGEQFF | - | - | TRBJ2-1 | TRBV30
TGTGCCAGCAGCCATATGGGACAGGGTAAAGAGACCCAGTACTTC | CASSHMGQGKETQYF | - | TRBD1 | TRBJ2-5 | TRBV28
TGTGCCAGCAGCTCAGGCTTTGTCGGCTACACCTTC | CASSSGFVGYTF | - | - | TRBJ1-2 | TRBV28
TGTGCCAGCAGTTCCCCCACGGGGAGAGGGAACACCATATATTTT | CASSSPTGRGNTIYF | - | - | TRBJ1-3 | TRBV28
TGTGCCAGCAGCTTGGTAGGGACAGGGTTTGATACGCAGTATTTT | CASSLVGTGFDTQYF | once | TRBD1 | TRBJ2-3 | TRBV5-6
TGTGCCAGCAGCTCCCTGGGACTCAACAATGAGCAGTTCTTC | CASSSLGLNNEQFF | - | - | TRBJ2-1 | TRBV7-2
TGTGCCAGCAGCCCGCAGGGGGCTTACTCTGGAAACACCATATATTTT | CASSPQGAYSGNTIYF | few | TRBD1 | TRBJ1-3 | TRBV9
TGTGCCAGCAGCTCCCGTTTGTACAATGAGCAGTTCTTC | CASSSRLYNEQFF | - | - | TRBJ2-1 | TRBV5-4
TGTGCCAGCAGCTTAGGGGCAGGGTTGAACACTGAAGCTTTCTTT | CASSLGAGLNTEAFF | - | - | TRBJ1-1 | TRBV7-2
TGTGCCAGCAGTTTACCCAGGGATACGCAGTATTTT | CASSLPRDTQYF | - | - | TRBJ2-3 | TRBV6-5
TGCAGCGTTGAAGATACAGACAATGAGCAGTTCTTC | CSVEDTDNEQFF | - | - | TRBJ2-1 | TRBV29-1
TGTGCCAGCAGCTTTATTCGGGAATCCCTCTACGAGCAGTACTTC | CASSFIRESLYEQYF | - | - | TRBJ2-7 | TRBV13
TGCGCCAGCATATTCCGGGACAGACGCAAGCTTCCTAACTATGGCTACACCTTC | CASIFRDRRKLPNYGYTF | - | TRBD1 | TRBJ1-2 | TRBV10-1
TGCGCCAGCAGCTTGGTCTGGGGGGGGAACACTGAAGCTTTCTTT | CASSLVWGGNTEAFF | - | - | TRBJ1-1 | TRBV5-1
TGTGCCAGCAGCCAAGTGTCGGGTACGGCCTACGAGCAGTACTTC | CASSQVSGTAYEQYF | few | - | TRBJ2-7 | TRBV4-2
TGCGCCAGCGGAGGCCCGGGGACCGGGGAGCTGTTTTTT | CASGGPGTGELFF | few | - | TRBJ2-2 | TRBV5-1
TGTGCCAGTAGTATTGGGAGAACCGTATTGAACACTGAAGCTTTCTTT | CASSIGRTVLNTEAFF | - | - | TRBJ1-1 | TRBV19
TGTGCCAGCAGCTTGGAAGTACGGGGAGGCGGTGGCTACACCTTC | CASSLEVRGGGGYTF | few | - | TRBJ1-2 | TRBV5-5
TGTGCCAGCTCACCGGCCCCAGACTCCTACGAGCAGTACTTC | CASSPAPDSYEQYF | - | - | TRBJ2-7 | TRBV18
TGTGCCAGCAGTTACCCATCGGGAGATCAGCCCCAGCATTTT | CASSYPSGDQPQHF | - | - | TRBJ1-5 | TRBV6-6
TGTGCCAGCAGCATAGCGGACGGGGGTAGTTTCGAGCAGTACTTC | CASSIADGGSFEQYF | - | - | TRBJ2-7 | TRBV6-1
TGTGCCAGCAGCCGGGACAGCAGCCAAGAGACCCAGTACTTC | CASSRDSSQETQYF | - | TRBD1 | TRBJ2-5 | TRBV5-4
TGTGCCAGCAGCCCCAGCCAGGGCGGTCAGCCCCAGCATTTT | CASSPSQGGQPQHF | - | - | TRBJ1-5 | TRBV7-2
TGTTCCAGCAGCCCGCCCACCCCCGCGGAGACCCAGTACTTC | CSSSPPTPAETQYF | few | - | TRBJ2-5 | TRBV7-9
TGTGCCAGCAGCCCGCAGTCTGCGGACTACAATGAGCAGTTCTTC | CASSPQSADYNEQFF | few | - | TRBJ2-1 | TRBV11-2
TGTGCCAGCAGTCCGGCCGGGACTAGGATCGAGCAGTTCTTC | CASSPAGTRIEQFF | - | TRBD2 | TRBJ2-1 | TRBV27
TGTGCCAGCAGCGAACAGACAGGGTACAATGAGCAGTTCTTC | CASSEQTGYNEQFF | once | TRBD1 | TRBJ2-1 | TRBV6-1
TGTGCCAGCAGCTATAGCGGGACCCAGTACTTC | CASSYSGTQYF | - | - | TRBJ2-5 | TRBV2
TGCGCCAGCAGCTTTCCGGGACAGGGTATCAAAAACATTCAGTACTTC | CASSFPGQGIKNIQYF | - | TRBD1 | TRBJ2-4 | TRBV5-1
TGTGCCAGCAGTGATTCCGGGGTATTTAACGGAAACACCATATATTTT | CASSDSGVFNGNTIYF | few | - | TRBJ1-3 | TRBV6-1
TGCGCCAGCAGGACTAGCGGGAGTCCCGGGGAGCTGTTTTTT | CASRTSGSPGELFF | - | TRBD2 | TRBJ2-2 | TRBV5-1